This T cell receptor (beta chain) came from a study of TIL therapy for anti-PD-1-resistant metastatic lung cancer. Sequencing used immunoSEQ v3. This table comes from immunoSEQ multiplex PCR, and its TCRdb copy is limited to in-frame clones, with some not included. The sample has 45,000 to 60,000 clones; around three quarters are singletons. The V segment lost 4 bases and the J segment 2 bases; nucleotides outside the gene matches: 2. Looked up from germline, CDR1 is SGHTA and CDR2 is FQGNSA. The CDR3 runs 14 residues. The time point denotes: pre-treatment sample, taken before nivolumab and TIL therapy.

The source material was blood, sampled at baseline. This chain connects TRBV7-2 to TRBJ2-7, with 10 bases lining up with TRBD2. The receptor comes from a woman aged 30-79 years with non-small cell lung cancer. CDR3 nucleotide sequence: TGTGCCAGCAGCTGGACTAGCGGTCCCTACGAGCAGTACTTC. It yields the protein CASSWTSGPYEQYF.